This T cell receptor (beta chain) was obtained from a study of regulatory T cells in long-lasting Graves disease. Study-wide context: Treatment with antithyroid drugs for over 5 years, together with positive TSH receptor antibodies, meant persistent Graves' disease.

Through Arm-PCR of CDR3 regions and iRepertoire HTBI primers, TCR beta libraries were built. TCRdb reprocessed the multiplex PCR reads with MiXCR, giving one entry per CDR3 protein. The table has 300,000 to 350,000 distinct CDR3 sequences, around 20% seen once; the top ten hold approximately 31%. Time point in this sample: persistent/refractory GD, antithyroid drugs over 5 years with positive TRAb. The TCR library was made from RNA extracted from PBMCs. Into tubes containing EDTA, approximately 9 milliliters of peripheral blood were drawn. This clonotype was observed a handful of times. Germline assignment: CDR1 SGHRS and CDR2 YFSETQ. Trimming cost V 1 base and J 8 bases; bases outside gene matches: 11. This CDR3 comprises 16 residues.

V usage is TRBV5-1 and J usage is TRBJ1-2, with 10 positions matching TRBD1. The origin of this receptor is a female donor with Graves disease. This material consisted of peripheral blood mononuclear cells (PBMCs), taken when the disease was refractory, from a patient treated with antithyroid drugs. CDR3 sequence (DNA): TGCGCCAGCAGCTTGCTGAGGGGACAGGGGCCGCGGGGCTACACCTTC. As protein: CASSLLRGQGPRGYTF.